This T cell receptor (beta chain) comes out of a study of T-cell memory formation after mild COVID-19. About the study: In these data, TCR clusters were largely donor specific. General study points: Clones from the second wave (peaking day 37) had unconfirmed SARS-CoV-2 specificity. Cross-reactive memory seemingly joined, as some responding clones were found in pre-infection memory.

A remark on this clonotype: The antigen remains unidentified.

V was clipped by 3 bases and J by 3 bases; unmatched bases: 9. The CDR3 runs 17 residues. Germline loops: CDR1 SGHVS, CDR2 FNYEAQ. 5'RACE primed from the constant segment yielded TCR alpha and TCR beta cDNA libraries bearing sample barcodes and UMIs. From the 5' RACE reads, TCRdb called clonotypes with MiXCR, one entry per CDR3 protein. The table lists under 700,000 distinct CDR3 sequences, roughly 22% of them singletons. This chain joins TRBV7-6 and TRBJ2-2, with 8 positions matching TRBD1. The sequenced material came from PBMCs or a T cell subset sorted from them (not recorded which). This sequence originates from an adult woman who had mild COVID-19 (a few samples of this study predate the infection). Cell type and time point are not known. CDR3 sequence reads: CASSFGSEQGDTGELFF. CDR3 in DNA: TGTGCCAGCAGCTTCGGGTCGGAACAGGGGGACACCGGGGAGCTGTTTTTT.